This is a list of T cell receptor beta chains from one sample in a study of blood T cell repertoires in COVID-19. Profiling relied on immunoSEQ multiplex PCR, and the TCRdb table lists in-frame clones only, not all of them. The repertoire holds approximately 150,000 clones, with roughly 84% as singletons. Sequencing input: PBMCs or T cells enriched from blood (not recorded which). Every receptor here comes from a man aged 60-69 years who had recovered from COVID-19. Each CDR3 is given with its conserved first and last residue. D genes are given only for firm matches. Clone size appears in some rows only: once, few, many, or a class for an expanded clone.

TRBV7-8	15	TRBJ1-5	NA	NA	CASSLSSQGNQPQHF	TGTGCCAGCAGCTTGTCGTCCCAGGGTAACCAGCCCCAGCATTTT
TRBV5-1	14	TRBJ1-6	NA	NA	CASTHAYSDSPLHF	TGCGCCAGCACCCACGCGTATTCGGATTCACCCCTCCACTTT
TRBV2	15	TRBJ1-4	NA	NA	CASRGALRKGEKLFF	TGTGCCAGCAGGGGAGCCCTCCGCAAAGGTGAAAAACTGTTTTTT
TRBV5-1	13	TRBJ2-1	NA	TRBD1	CASSLNTGGEQFF	TGCGCCAGCAGCTTAAATACAGGGGGTGAGCAGTTCTTC
TRBV10-3	13	TRBJ2-5	NA	NA	CAISGADRETQYF	TGTGCCATCAGTGGAGCAGACAGGGAGACCCAGTACTTC
TRBV28	14	TRBJ1-2	NA	NA	CASSLAYRASGYTF	TGTGCCAGCAGTTTAGCCTACAGGGCCTCTGGCTACACCTTC
TRBV6-5	13	TRBJ1-2	NA	NA	CASSYIQGNGYTF	TGTGCCAGCAGTTACATTCAGGGAAATGGCTACACCTTC
TRBV5-1	15	TRBJ1-5	NA	TRBD1	CASSLGTGLNQPQHF	TGCGCCAGCAGCTTGGGGACAGGGCTTAATCAGCCCCAGCATTTT
TRBV6-5	14	TRBJ1-2	NA	NA	CASSYSQGIGGYTF	TGTGCCAGCAGTTACTCTCAGGGAATTGGTGGCTACACCTTC
TRBV10-3	14	TRBJ2-7	NA	TRBD2	CAILTSGDSYEQYF	TGTGCAATCCTGACTAGCGGGGACTCCTACGAGCAGTACTTC
TRBV29-1	13	TRBJ2-2	NA	NA	CSVRGFGTGELFF	TGCAGCGTTCGGGGGTTCGGCACCGGGGAGCTGTTTTTT
TRBV9	16	TRBJ2-7	NA	NA	CASSVTASTRPYEQYF	TGTGCCAGCAGCGTAACAGCTTCGACCAGACCCTACGAGCAGTACTTC
TRBV2	15	TRBJ1-6	NA	NA	CASSEQGPPNSPLHF	TGTGCCAGCAGTGAGCAGGGCCCCCCCAATTCACCCCTCCACTTT
TRBV6-5	15	TRBJ2-2	once	TRBD1	CASTPATGVPGELFF	TGTGCCAGCACCCCCGCGACAGGGGTCCCCGGGGAGCTGTTTTTT
TRBV4-1	13	TRBJ1-2	once	NA	CASSRQGDYGYTF	TGCGCCAGCAGCCGTCAGGGTGACTATGGCTACACCTTC
TRBV10-3	14	TRBJ2-7	NA	TRBD1	CAIKPGQVGYEQYF	TGTGCCATCAAGCCGGGACAGGTTGGGTACGAGCAGTACTTC
TRBV5-1	15	TRBJ1-4	NA	TRBD1	CASSLSGQGDEKLFF	TGCGCCAGCAGCTTGTCTGGACAGGGGGATGAAAAACTGTTTTTT
TRBV6-5	13	TRBJ1-1	NA	TRBD1	CASRGDRGAEAFF	TGTGCCAGCAGGGGAGACAGGGGGGCTGAAGCTTTCTTT
TRBV6-1	12	TRBJ1-1	NA	NA	CASSELLQEAFF	TGTGCCAGCAGTGAACTGTTGCAGGAAGCTTTCTTT
TRBV28	17	TRBJ1-2	NA	TRBD1	CASTRPGQGTPKSGYTF	TGTGCCAGCACCCGACCGGGACAGGGGACTCCCAAGTCTGGCTACACCTTC
TRBV13	15	TRBJ1-1	NA	NA	CASSSPGQLNTEAFF	TGTGCCAGCAGCTCACCGGGACAATTAAACACTGAAGCTTTCTTT
TRBV7-8	13	TRBJ1-5	few	NA	CASSLAGAEPQHF	TGTGCCAGCAGCTTAGCGGGAGCGGAGCCCCAGCATTTT
TRBV7-2	16	TRBJ1-2	NA	TRBD1	CASSPSSGTEHYGYTF	TGTGCCAGCAGCCCCTCATCCGGGACAGAGCACTATGGCTACACCTTC
TRBV2	14	TRBJ2-1	NA	NA	CASSVSTSYNEQFF	TGTGCCAGCAGTGTCTCTACTTCCTACAATGAGCAGTTCTTC
TRBV28	13	TRBJ1-1	NA	NA	CASSTAVKTEAFF	TGTGCCAGCAGTACCGCAGTGAAGACTGAAGCTTTCTTT
TRBV10-3	11	TRBJ1-1	NA	NA	CAISQNTEAFF	TGTGCCATCAGCCAGAACACTGAAGCTTTCTTT
TRBV6-5	13	TRBJ1-2	few	TRBD1	CASISGGDYGYTF	TGTGCCAGCATCTCAGGGGGCGACTATGGCTACACCTTC
TRBV19	14	TRBJ2-1	few	NA	CASSPRGGGGEQFF	TGTGCCAGTAGTCCTCGAGGGGGGGGAGGCGAGCAGTTCTTC
TRBV5-1	13	TRBJ1-2	NA	NA	CASSLDGRAGYTF	TGCGCCAGCAGCTTGGATGGGAGGGCTGGCTACACCTTC
TRBV11-2	17	TRBJ1-2	once	TRBD1	CASTSKVGDRAFYGYTF	TGTGCCAGCACGAGCAAAGTTGGGGACAGGGCCTTTTATGGCTACACCTTC
TRBV2	14	TRBJ2-3	NA	TRBD1	CATARDRVSDTQYF	TGTGCCACCGCCCGGGACAGGGTTTCAGATACGCAGTATTTT
TRBV29-1	16	TRBJ2-3	NA	NA	CSVAPDINSISDTQYF	TGCAGCGTTGCACCCGACATTAACTCCATCTCAGATACGCAGTATTTT
TRBV2	18	TRBJ1-4	NA	NA	CASSPQSGQSATNEKLFF	TGTGCCAGCAGTCCACAAAGTGGACAATCTGCAACTAATGAAAAACTGTTTTTT
TRBV4-1	15	TRBJ1-1	NA	NA	CASSQWNRLNTEAFF	TGCGCCAGCAGCCAGTGGAACAGACTGAACACTGAAGCTTTCTTT
TRBV29-1	13	TRBJ1-5	NA	NA	CSVNTGGNQPQHF	TGCAGCGTTAACACGGGAGGCAATCAGCCCCAGCATTTT
TRBV7-8	16	TRBJ2-7	NA	TRBD1	CASSLGDSGYSYEQYF	TGTGCCAGCAGCTTAGGGGACAGCGGCTATTCCTACGAGCAGTACTTC
TRBV6-5	14	TRBJ2-7	once	TRBD1	CASSRTGGTYEQYF	TGTGCCAGCAGTAGGACAGGCGGAACCTACGAGCAGTACTTC
TRBV5-1	15	TRBJ1-2	NA	NA	CASSSQGTPNYGYTF	TGCGCCAGCAGCTCGCAGGGGACACCTAACTATGGCTACACCTTC
TRBV7-2	14	TRBJ1-1	NA	TRBD1	CASSLSGTGTEAFF	TGTGCCAGCAGCCTATCCGGGACAGGAACTGAAGCTTTCTTT
TRBV19	13	TRBJ1-1	NA	NA	CASSSQYDTEAFF	TGTGCCAGTAGTTCCCAGTACGACACTGAAGCTTTCTTT
TRBV27	15	TRBJ2-5	NA	TRBD2	CASSLLAGGQETQYF	TGTGCCAGCAGTTTACTAGCGGGGGGACAAGAGACCCAGTACTTC
TRBV28	16	TRBJ2-2	NA	NA	CASSSMGAGDTGELFF	TGTGCCAGCAGTTCTATGGGGGCTGGGGACACCGGGGAGCTGTTTTTT
TRBV5-4	16	TRBJ1-2	NA	TRBD1	CASSLDTGQGNYGYTF	TGTGCCAGCAGCTTGGATACGGGACAGGGGAACTATGGCTACACCTTC
TRBV19	16	TRBJ1-3	NA	NA	CASSPLAVSSGNTIYF	TGTGCCAGTAGTCCCCTGGCCGTCAGCTCTGGAAACACCATATATTTT
TRBV4-1	15	TRBJ1-1	NA	NA	CASSQPGRRNTEAFF	TGCGCCAGCAGCCAACCTGGCAGAAGGAACACTGAAGCTTTCTTT
TRBV6-2/TRBV6-3	17	TRBJ2-7	few	NA	CASSYSILLGTIHEQYF	TGTGCCAGCAGTTACTCGATCCTTCTGGGGACAATCCACGAGCAGTACTTC
TRBV7-2	16	TRBJ2-1	NA	NA	CASSLDLARLYNEQFF	TGTGCCAGCAGCTTAGATCTAGCAAGACTCTACAATGAGCAGTTCTTC
TRBV28	17	TRBJ2-7	NA	TRBD2	CASSMGLAGAISYEQYF	TGTGCCAGCAGTATGGGACTAGCGGGAGCAATCTCCTACGAGCAGTACTTC
TRBV6-6	16	TRBJ2-7	NA	TRBD1	CASSWDRGPSSYEQYF	TGTGCCAGCAGTTGGGACAGGGGTCCAAGCTCCTACGAGCAGTACTTC
TRBV6-4	16	TRBJ2-7	NA	NA	CASSLDTEQQEYEQYF	TGTGCCAGCAGTCTCGACACCGAACAACAAGAATACGAGCAGTACTTC
TRBV7-9	13	TRBJ1-1	NA	NA	CASSPRENTEAFF	TGTGCCAGCAGCCCGAGGGAAAACACTGAAGCTTTCTTT
TRBV14	13	TRBJ2-2	few	NA	CASSQLNTGELFF	TGTGCCAGCAGCCAACTGAACACCGGGGAGCTGTTTTTT
TRBV5-1	16	TRBJ1-6	few	TRBD1	CASSLKGQGYNSPLHF	TGCGCCAGCAGCTTGAAAGGACAGGGCTATAATTCACCCCTCCACTTT